The 19 T cell receptor beta chains given below trace back to one sample, sequenced in a study of blood T cell repertoires in COVID-19. Clones were read by immunoSEQ multiplex PCR, and TCRdb kept only the in-frame ones, dropping some. In the table there are roughly 210,000 clones, 84% of which are singletons. Sequenced: peripheral blood. The receptors originated from a woman of 80 years or more with COVID-19, enrolled during active disease.

The rearrangement links TRBV6-6 to TRBJ1-1; TRBD1 agrees at 8 bases. This CDR3 has 16 residues. Trimming at V came to 2 bases and at J to 0 bases, leaving 5 bases not matched to a gene. Germline V lookup: CDR1 MNHNY, CDR2 SVGAGI (reference sequence). The chain's CDR3 is CASSYRTGNVNTEAFF. The CDR3 coding sequence is TGTGCCAGCAGTTACCGGACAGGGAATGTGAACACTGAAGCTTTCTTT.

J is TRBJ1-1 and V is TRBV10-3; a possible D gene is TRBD1 (5 bases). Trimming removed 3 bases from V and 4 bases from J, with 18 bases in between. In germline, CDR1 is ENHRY, CDR2 SYGVKD. The CDR3 contains 16 residues. As DNA, the CDR3 is TGTGCCATCAGTGATAAAATGGCGGGGGGGGGCACTGAAGCTTTCTTT. Protein product: CAISDKMAGGGTEAFF.

This clone was counted a few times. The rearrangement joins TRBV5-4 to TRBJ1-4; 8 bases align to TRBD1. Per the germline V gene, CDR1 is SGHNT and CDR2 is YYREEE (reference sequence). The V gene end was trimmed by 2 bases and the J gene end by 3 bases; junction bases not matched to a gene: 9. The CDR3 extends over 17 amino acids. The CDR3 sequence: CASSFLGRGQSNEKLFF. The CDR3 bases are TGTGCCAGCAGCTTCCTCGGCAGGGGGCAATCTAATGAAAAACTGTTTTTT.

This clone was seen a single time. Other DNA sequences of this sample code for an identical CDR3. The gene calls are TRBV4-1 and TRBJ2-5, with no clear D. Looked up from germline, CDR1 is MGHRA and CDR2 is YSYEKL. Trimming left V 4 bases short and J 1 base short, with 10 bases between. This CDR3 contains 14 residues. The CDR3 DNA follows: TGCGCCAGCAGCCTCCCCGGCGGCCAAGAGACCCAGTACTTC. This gives the protein CASSLPGGQETQYF.

The V call is TRBV24-1, the J call TRBJ1-1, with 7 bases identical to TRBD1. The CDR3 is 15 residues long. Germline V lookup: CDR1 KGHDR, CDR2 SFDVKD. With 3 bases clipped from V and 7 bases from J, the junction kept 10 bases outside the gene matches. CDR3 nucleotide sequence: TGTGCCACCAGTGATAGGGACAGTCAATTGGGTGAAGCTTTCTTT. Translation gives CATSDRDSQLGEAFF.

The CDR3 bases are TGTGCCAGCAGTTTTATCCTTGGGCAGGGGGAAGGCTACACCTTC. It translates to CASSFILGQGEGYTF. This sequence joins TRBV28 and TRBJ1-2; TRBD1 matches at 7 bases. After removal of 3 bases from V and 8 bases from J, the junction contained 12 bases not matched to a gene. Germline CDR1 and CDR2: MDHEN and SYDVKM. The CDR3 has 15 residues.

The genes are TRBV7-2 and TRBJ1-2, with D tentatively TRBD1 (6 bases). Trimming removed 5 bases at V and 6 bases at J, with 10 bases between. Germline CDR1 is SGHTA and CDR2 is FQGNSA. The CDR3 contains 12 residues. CDR3 DNA: TGTGCCAGCAGCCTCGGACAGAATGGCTACACCTTC. Protein product: CASSLGQNGYTF.

The chain carries TRBV15 and TRBJ2-1; 12 nucleotides match TRBD2. The junction had 4 bases not matched to a gene; V was cut back by 0 bases and J by 4 bases. The CDR3 sequence is 17 residues long. Germline CDR1 LNHNV, CDR2 YYDKDF (reference sequence). DNA of the CDR3: TGTGCCACCAGCAGAGATCTGACTAGCGGGGGTTACAATGAGCAGTTCTTC. This encodes CATSRDLTSGGYNEQFF. The full variable domain, its missing parts supplied by reference TRBV15 and TRBJ2-1, is DAMVIQNPRYQVTQFGKPVTLSCSQTLNHNVMYWYQQKSSQAPKLLFHYYDKDFNNEADTPDNFQSRRPNTSFCFLDIRSPGLGDTAMYLCATSRDLTSGGYNEQFFGPGTRLTVL.

In the case of this clone: An end of the junction does not agree with germline; a read error may underlie this. This chain connects TRBV14 to TRBJ1-2; D ambiguous. Germline loops: CDR1 SGHDN, CDR2 FVKESK. This CDR3 is 15 amino acids long. Written as DNA, the CDR3 is TGTGCCAGCAGTCAAGAGTACCTAGCTAACTATGGCTACACCTTC. Its translation is CASSQEYLANYGYTF.

The CDR3 is CASSLASSGAYNEQFF. CDR3 DNA sequence: TGTGCCAGCAGCTTAGCCAGTAGCGGTGCTTACAATGAGCAGTTCTTC. The V gene is TRBV7-2, the J gene TRBJ2-1; possibly TRBD2 for D (6 bases). The CDR3 sequence is 16 residues long. V dropped 0 bases and J dropped 4 bases, with 13 bases sitting between them. CDR1 is SGHTA, CDR2 FQGNSA, per germline.

The chain carries TRBV11-2 and TRBJ2-5; D ambiguous. The V gene lost 1 base and the J gene lost 7 bases, with 16 bases spanning the gap. The CDR3 is 15 amino acids. Germline values: CDR1 SGHAT, CDR2 FQNNGV. Written as DNA, the CDR3 is TGTGCCAGCAGCTTAGTAGAGGCAGCCTCGGGGACCCAGTACTTC. Protein product: CASSLVEAASGTQYF.

CDR3 bases: TGTGCCAGCAGCGAGACGGGTTCACCCCTCCACTTT. It is translated as CASSETGSPLHF. J is TRBJ1-6 and V is TRBV3-1 (or the pseudogene TRBV3-2); unclear D gene. V lost 5 bases to trimming and J lost 9 bases, with 8 bases between them. Germline assignment: CDR1 LGHDT and CDR2 YNNKEL (reference sequence). The CDR3 extends over 12 amino acids.

The CDR3 nucleotides read TGCGCCAGCAGCTCAGGGGACATACGCTATGGCTACACCTTC. It codes for CASSSGDIRYGYTF. The V and J genes are TRBV5-1 and TRBJ1-2; the D gene is possibly TRBD1 (6 bases). CDR1 and CDR2 from the germline V gene are SGHRS and YFSETQ. Trimming removed 3 bases at V and 4 bases at J, with 13 bases between. This CDR3 contains 14 residues.

This sequence joins TRBV18 and TRBJ2-2; unclear D gene. The CDR3 extends over 15 amino acids. CDR1 is KGHSH and CDR2 is LQKENI in the germline V gene. V dropped 3 bases and J dropped 1 base, with 9 bases sitting between them. Written as DNA, the CDR3 is TGTGCCAGCTCACCGGGCCGTCAGAACACCGGGGAGCTGTTTTTT. Its translation is CASSPGRQNTGELFF.

The chain couples TRBV12-1 to TRBJ1-2; the table's D gene call, TRBD1, was not cross checked with the DNA. TRBV12-1 is termed a pseudogene. The length of the CDR3 is 15 residues. The CDR3 sequence is CASSRPDRFPYGYTF. CDR3 nucleotide sequence: TGTGCCAGCAGCCGCCCTGACAGGTTTCCTTATGGCTACACCTTC.

CDR3 sequence reads: CASSLPPGQGGELFF. Written as DNA, the CDR3 is TGTGCCAGCAGCTTGCCCCCTGGGCAGGGCGGGGAGCTGTTTTTT. The genes are TRBV5-4 and TRBJ2-2, with D maybe TRBD1 (5 bases). Germline-derived CDR1 and CDR2 are SGHNT and YYREEE (reference sequence). The length of the CDR3 is 15 residues. With 1 base removed from V and 7 bases from J, the gap between germline ends came to 14 bases.

The genes are TRBV15 and TRBJ2-3; D call uncertain. Trimming left V 8 bases short and J 5 bases short, with 8 bases between. The germline gives CDR1 LNHNV, CDR2 YYDKDF (reference sequence). This CDR3 has 11 residues. CDR3 nucleotide sequence: TGTGCCACCCTCCCGGGAGATACGCAGTATTTT. It specifies CATLPGDTQYF.

V and J are TRBV20-1 and TRBJ1-5; TRBD1 agrees at 7 bases. J was trimmed by 1 base and V by 3 bases; bases with no gene match: 9. CDR1 is DFQATT, CDR2 SNEGSKA, per germline (reference sequence). The CDR3 sequence is 16 residues long. The CDR3 loop reads CSASIRDRLSNQPQHF. The CDR3 DNA reads TGCAGTGCTAGTATCCGGGACAGACTAAGCAATCAGCCCCAGCATTTT.

This clone was found a few times. V is TRBV30 and J is TRBJ1-5; D gene ambiguous. Germline V gives CDR1 GTSNPN, CDR2 SVGIG (reference sequence). The V gene lost 1 base and the J gene lost 2 bases, with 6 bases spanning the gap. This CDR3 comprises 13 residues. The CDR3 nucleotides read TGTGCCTGGAGTGAGTCAGGCAATCAGCCCCAGCATTTT. Amino acid sequence: CAWSESGNQPQHF.